The 18 T cell receptor beta chains reported below all come from one sample, sequenced in a study of blood T cell repertoires in COVID-19. Profiling relied on immunoSEQ multiplex PCR, and the TCRdb table lists in-frame clones only, not all of them. In the table there are 20,000 to 25,000 clones, around 81% of which are singletons. The sequencing sample was made of peripheral blood. The receptors originated from a man aged 65 to 85 with acute or convalescent COVID-19.

The V call is TRBV12-5, the J call TRBJ1-5, with 11 bases fitting TRBD1. CDR1 is LGHNT, CDR2 FRNRAP, per germline. CDR3 length: 14 amino acids. The trim removed 3 bases at V and 6 bases at J, leaving 1 base unmatched. This chain's CDR3 is CASGFGTGGQPQHF. DNA of the CDR3: TGTGCTAGTGGTTTTGGGACAGGGGGTCAGCCCCAGCATTTT.

The rearrangement joins TRBV7-2 to TRBJ2-2, with D possibly TRBD2 on 7 matching bases. Trimming pared 0 bases from V and 2 bases from J, leaving 10 bases between. Germline V CDR1 and CDR2: SGHTA, FQGNSA. This CDR3 contains 16 residues. The CDR3 DNA is TGTGCCAGCAGCTTAGCCGGGGGGCCTAACACCGGGGAGCTGTTTTTT. Its protein is CASSLAGGPNTGELFF.

This clone came up a few times. The CDR3 here is CASSSGTPNQPQHF. CDR3 nucleotides: TGTGCCAGTAGTTCCGGGACACCGAATCAGCCCCAGCATTTT. This chain uses TRBV19 with TRBJ1-5, with TRBD1 as a possible D gene (6 bases). This CDR3 has 14 amino acids. The germline gives CDR1 LNHDA, CDR2 SQIVND (reference sequence). V lost 5 bases, J lost 4 bases, and 12 bases lay in between.

V usage is TRBV7-2 and J usage is TRBJ1-2, with 7 nucleotides matching TRBD1. The germline V gene encodes CDR1 SGHTA and CDR2 FQGNSA. Unmatched junction bases numbered 6, after V lost 2 bases and J lost 6 bases. The CDR3 loop spans 14 amino acids. CDR3 nucleotide sequence: TGTGCCAGCAGCTTAAAAGGGGGCGAGGATGGCTACACCTTC. Its translation is CASSLKGGEDGYTF.

The V gene is TRBV9, the J gene TRBJ1-3; possibly TRBD1 for D (5 bases). The V and J ends lost 0 bases and 4 bases respectively, with 8 bases between them. CDR1 is SGDLS and CDR2 is YYNGEE in the germline V gene. CDR3 length equals 14 residues. The CDR3 DNA sequence: TGTGCCAGCAGCGTAGAGGGGAAGGGAAACACCATATATTTT. It is translated as CASSVEGKGNTIYF.

The chain uses TRBV5-1 and TRBJ1-1; a possible D gene is TRBD1 (6 bases). V gave up 0 bases and J gave up 2 bases, with 11 bases separating them. The CDR3 totals 15 residues. Germline CDR1 is SGHRS and CDR2 is YFSETQ. CDR3 protein: CASSLDGTTNTEAFF. CDR3 nucleotide sequence: TGCGCCAGCAGCTTGGATGGGACAACCAACACTGAAGCTTTCTTT.

This chain links TRBV25-1 with TRBJ2-5; a weak D match, TRBD2 (5 bases). V was pared by 6 bases and J by 3 bases, with 11 bases between. Germline assignment: CDR1 MGHDK and CDR2 SYGVNS. CDR3 size: 13 residues. CDR3 sequence: CASSLTREETQYF. In DNA, the CDR3 is TGTGCCAGCAGCCTTACTAGGGAAGAGACCCAGTACTTC.

The J gene is TRBJ2-3, the V gene TRBV7-6, with D possibly TRBD2 on 6 matching bases. The length of the CDR3 is 15 residues. The V and J ends lost 0 bases and 0 bases respectively, with 7 bases between them. Per the germline V gene, CDR1 is SGHVS and CDR2 is FNYEAQ. CDR3 DNA sequence: TGTGCCAGCAGCTTAGCCGGGGGTAGCACAGATACGCAGTATTTT. Encoded protein: CASSLAGGSTDTQYF. Based on the CDR3 plus reference TRBV7-6 and TRBJ2-3, the full variable domain is GAGVSQSPRYKVTKRGQDVALRCDPISGHVSLYWYRQALGQGPEFLTYFNYEAQQDKSGLPNDRFSAERPEGSISTLTIQRTEQRDSAMYRCASSLAGGSTDTQYFGPGTRLTVL.

The J gene is TRBJ1-2, the V gene TRBV2, with 7 bases fitting TRBD1. This CDR3 spans 13 amino acids. Germline lookup yields CDR1 SNHLY and CDR2 FYNNEI. V lost 6 bases and J lost 2; bases outside the gene matches: 3. CDR3 bases: TGTGCCAGCAGAGGGACAGAAAACTATGGCTACACCTTC. It yields the protein CASRGTENYGYTF. Full variable domain (remainder filled in from reference TRBV2 and TRBJ1-2): EPEVTQTPSHQVTQMGQEVILRCVPISNHLYFYWYRQILGQKVEFLVSFYNNEISEKSEIFDDQFSVERPDGSNFTLKIRSTKLEDSAMYFCASRGTENYGYTFGSGTRLTVV.

This clone was counted only a few times. V is TRBV10-2 and J is TRBJ1-5, with D maybe TRBD1 (6 bases). Germline CDR1 is WSHSY and CDR2 is SAAADI. V was pared by 4 bases and J by 3 bases, with 7 bases between. This CDR3 is 13 amino acids long. As DNA, the CDR3 is TGCGCCAGCAGTGGGACAGCCAATCAGCCCCAGCATTTT. This sequence encodes CASSGTANQPQHF.

The chain employs TRBV5-1 and TRBJ2-7, with 7 bases fitting TRBD2. The germline V gene encodes CDR1 SGHRS and CDR2 YFSETQ. The J segment lost 7 bases and the V segment lost 0 bases, leaving 10 bases of the junction unmatched. The CDR3 loop spans 15 amino acids. The CDR3: CASSLAEVAGLEQYF. CDR3 bases: TGCGCCAGCAGCTTGGCAGAGGTAGCGGGCCTGGAGCAGTACTTC. The entire variable domain, with the rest obtained from reference TRBV5-1 and TRBJ2-7, is as follows: KAGVTQTPRYLIKTRGQQVTLSCSPISGHRSVSWYQQTPGQGLQFLFEYFSETQRNKGNFPGRFSGRQFSNSRSEMNVSTLELGDSALYLCASSLAEVAGLEQYFGPGTRLTVT.

The V call is TRBV4-3, the J call TRBJ2-7, with 11 bases lining up with TRBD2. Trimming removed 4 bases from V and 2 bases from J; junction bases left unmatched: 10. The CDR3 has 17 amino acids. The germline V gene encodes CDR1 LGHNA and CDR2 YSLEER. The CDR3 DNA reads as TGCGCCAGCAGCCGATCCGGGACTAGCGGAGACCCCTACGAGCAGTACTTC. Its protein product is CASSRSGTSGDPYEQYF.

The chain carries TRBV24-1 and TRBJ1-1; D unclear. In germline, CDR1 is KGHDR, CDR2 SFDVKD. Trimming left V 7 bases short and J 8 bases short, with 10 bases between. This CDR3 comprises 11 residues. The CDR3 spells CATRRGEEAFF. Here the CDR3 DNA reads TGTGCCACCAGGCGGGGAGAAGAAGCTTTCTTT.

The chain recombines TRBV19 with TRBJ1-6; D is uncertain. This CDR3 region has 15 residues. Germline V gives CDR1 LNHDA, CDR2 SQIVND (reference sequence). Trimming stripped 4 bases from V and 4 bases from J, with 11 bases between. CDR3 protein: CASSNKQQYNSPLHF. Here the CDR3 DNA reads TGTGCCAGTAGTAATAAGCAACAGTATAATTCACCCCTCCACTTT.

This clone was seen only a few times. The chain employs TRBV21-1 and TRBJ1-5. TRBV21-1 is recorded as a pseudogene. This CDR3 is built from 15 residues. The CDR3 sequence is CASSPGRQGGQPQHF. The CDR3 DNA is TGTGCCAGCAGCCCTGGGAGGCAGGGAGGGCAGCCCCAGCATTTT.

The rearrangement links TRBV20-1 to TRBJ1-2, with D unclear. The CDR3 runs 11 residues. Germline V gene data show CDR1 as DFQATT and CDR2 as SNEGSKA (reference sequence). V lost 0 bases and J 4 bases, leaving 3 bases between the germline ends. Written as DNA, the CDR3 is TGCAGTGCTAGAGATCTCTATGGCTACACCTTC. It encodes CSARDLYGYTF.

The chain joins TRBV2 to TRBJ1-2; the D is unclear. CDR3 size: 11 residues. Germline CDR1 reads SNHLY; CDR2 reads FYNNEI. The V end was cut by 7 bases, the J end by 7 bases, with 10 bases between. The CDR3 sequence: CASMKALGYTF. For the CDR3, the DNA is TGTGCCAGCATGAAAGCCCTTGGCTACACCTTC.

V gene TRBV7-9 combines with J gene TRBJ1-1; TRBD1 is a possible D gene (6 bases). Trimming took off 6 bases at V and 5 bases at J, with 10 bases between the two ends. Germline CDR1 reads SEHNR; CDR2 reads FQNEAQ (reference sequence). The CDR3 has 12 residues. The chain's CDR3 is CASRYGQTEAFF. CDR3 DNA sequence: TGTGCCAGCAGATATGGACAGACTGAAGCTTTCTTT.